This entry lists 22 T cell receptor beta chains sequenced from one sample in a study of T cell repertoires in cytomegalovirus infection (dated by TCRdb to between 2018 and 2021). The sequencer listed for this sample is Illumina HiSeq 1500. The public reads were reanalyzed by TCRdb: fastp trimming at Q25, MiXCR alignment, in-frame beta chains only. Identical CDR3 proteins give one entry, which carries the most common genes and DNA. The sample yields 150,000 to 200,000 distinct CDR3 sequences; 28% were counted once. Roughly 32% of the sample lies in the top ten. Sequencing was carried out using PBMCs. Receptors were obtained from a human donor in good health (CMV status not recorded). Some clones in this sample may be carry-over from other donors' samples.

This clonotype showed up just a few times. The V and J genes are TRBV6-6 and TRBJ2-7, with D possibly matching TRBD2 (5 bases). V gave up 7 bases and J gave up 0 bases, with 13 bases separating them. Germline CDR1 reads MNHNY; CDR2 reads SVGAGI (reference sequence). CDR3 length: 14 residues. The CDR3 DNA follows: TGTGCCAGCACCTCGGGGAGAAGCTCCTACGAGCAGTACTTC. Its translation is CASTSGRSSYEQYF.

This clonotype was recorded many times. The CDR3 protein is CASSGRGRTGNTIYF. The DNA for the CDR3 is TGTGCCAGCAGTGGCAGGGGCAGAACTGGAAACACCATATATTTT. The rearrangement links TRBV12-3 or TRBV12-4 to TRBJ1-3; D perhaps matches TRBD1 (6 bases). Trimming took off 5 bases at V and 2 bases at J, with 13 bases between the two ends. This CDR3 region has 15 residues.

This chain links TRBV10-3 with TRBJ2-2, with a weak D call TRBD1 (7 bases). CDR1 is ENHRY and CDR2 is SYGVKD in the germline V gene. CDR3 length equals 14 residues. V was cut by 8 bases and J by 0 bases, with 10 bases left in between. The CDR3 region is CAIQGGSNTGELFF. CDR3 DNA sequence: TGTGCCATCCAGGGGGGATCGAACACCGGGGAGCTGTTTTTT.

V and J are TRBV12-3 or TRBV12-4 and TRBJ2-2; 7 bases match TRBD2. The CDR3 totals 14 residues. With V trimmed by 2 bases and J by 5 bases, 2 bases remained unmatched. The CDR3 is CASSLPGGTGELFF. Written as DNA, the CDR3 is TGTGCCAGCAGTTTACCCGGGGGGACCGGGGAGCTGTTTTTT.

A few counts support this clonotype. This chain links TRBV4-2 with TRBJ2-1, with D unresolved. Trimming removed 4 bases from V and 7 bases from J, with 11 bases in between. This CDR3 has 13 residues. Per the germline V gene, CDR1 is LGHNA and CDR2 is YNFKEQ. CDR3 sequence: CASSLSGRNEQFF. The CDR3 nucleotides are TGTGCCAGCAGCCTTTCCGGACGGAATGAGCAGTTCTTC.

V gene TRBV19 combines with J gene TRBJ2-2, with D hard to call. The ends were cut back, 10 bases at V and 4 bases at J, with 19 bases in the middle. The CDR3 is made up of 15 amino acids. From germline, CDR1 is LNHDA and CDR2 SQIVND (reference sequence). In DNA, the CDR3 is TGTGCCACCGGGTCCACATCGTCGTTCACCGGGGAGCTGTTTTTT. Translated, it gives CATGSTSSFTGELFF.

V and J are TRBV29-1 and TRBJ1-2; the D gene is possibly TRBD1 (5 bases). CDR1 and CDR2 from the germline V gene are SQVTM and ANQGSEA. The V and J ends lost 6 bases and 4 bases respectively, with 12 bases between them. This CDR3 is 12 amino acids long. The CDR3 spells CSVSQGTYGYTF. The CDR3 DNA follows: TGCAGCGTATCGCAGGGAACCTATGGCTACACCTTC.

V and J are TRBV10-3 and TRBJ2-1, with D tentatively TRBD2 (5 bases). The V gene lost 2 bases and the J gene lost 4 bases, with 12 bases spanning the gap. The CDR3 consists of 15 residues. CDR1 and CDR2 from the germline V gene are ENHRY and SYGVKD. The DNA for the CDR3 is TGTGCCATCAGTGAGCCGGGGTCCATTTACAATGAGCAGTTCTTC. Residues: CAISEPGSIYNEQFF.

The chain recombines TRBV5-1 with TRBJ2-2, with D perhaps matching TRBD1 or TRBD2 (5 bases each). The CDR3 totals 16 residues. From germline, CDR1 is SGHRS and CDR2 YFSETQ. V was clipped by 0 bases and J by 0 bases, with 9 bases between them. CDR3 coding DNA: TGCGCCAGCAGCTTGGCCACGGGGCCGAACACCGGGGAGCTGTTTTTT. Its translation: CASSLATGPNTGELFF.

This clonotype was seen a few times. V is TRBV11-2 and J is TRBJ2-3; D is uncertain. The CDR3 is 19 residues long. The V gene's germline CDR1 is SGHAT and CDR2 FQNNGV. Trimming shortened V by 0 bases and J by 3 bases, and 22 bases separated the two germline ends. Written as DNA, the CDR3 is TGTGCCAGCAGCTTAGAACCTACCGCACTTACGGGTTGGACAGATACGCAGTATTTT. This sequence encodes CASSLEPTALTGWTDTQYF.

In regard to this clonotype: A read error may be the cause here, since a much bigger clone is one base away. This rearrangement joins TRBV7-2 to TRBJ2-4; 8 positions match TRBD1. Trimming removed 5 bases from V and 11 bases from J; junction bases left unmatched: 11. The length of the CDR3 is 14 residues. Looked up from germline, CDR1 is SGHTA and CDR2 is FQGNSA. Here the CDR3 reads CASSLSGGEDFQYF. The CDR3 DNA follows: TGTGCCAGCAGCCTTTCAGGGGGCGAAGACTTTCAGTACTTC.

This sequence joins TRBV7-2 and TRBJ2-5, with D maybe TRBD2 (5 bases). Germline V lookup: CDR1 SGHTA, CDR2 FQGNSA. The CDR3 is made up of 12 amino acids. V was clipped by 2 bases and J by 7 bases, with 8 bases between them. The CDR3 sequence: CASSLSGGTQYF. For the CDR3, the DNA is TGTGCCAGCAGCTTATCCGGAGGGACCCAGTACTTC.

J is TRBJ2-1 and V is TRBV10-3; D might be TRBD2 (5 bases). Trimming shortened V by 8 bases and J by 6 bases, and 8 bases separated the two germline ends. Germline loops: CDR1 ENHRY, CDR2 SYGVKD. The CDR3 spans 11 residues. The CDR3 is CAIERANEQFF. The CDR3 nucleotides are TGTGCCATCGAGAGGGCCAATGAGCAGTTCTTC.

The V gene is TRBV20-1, the J gene TRBJ1-6, with TRBD1 matching 9 bases. The V gene's germline CDR1 is DFQATT and CDR2 SNEGSKA (reference sequence). Trimming removed 1 base from V and 8 bases from J; junction bases left unmatched: 3. This CDR3 has 14 residues. CDR3 nucleotide sequence: TGCAGTGCTAGAGGAGACAGGGGGGATTCACCCCTCCACTTT. Translation: CSARGDRGDSPLHF.

The chain is built from TRBV10-3 and TRBJ1-4; 8 bases fit TRBD1. CDR3 length equals 14 residues. V shed 10 bases, J shed 2 bases, and the junction held 6 bases outside the gene matches. CDR1 and CDR2 from the germline V gene are ENHRY and SYGVKD. The CDR3 DNA reads as TGTGCCACGACAGGGGTTGGCACTAATGAAAAACTGTTTTTT. Translated, it gives CATTGVGTNEKLFF.

This clonotype was recorded a few times. The chain recombines TRBV7-8 with TRBJ1-5; possible D gene TRBD1, 5 bases. The germline V and J ends were trimmed by 1 base and 6 bases, with 10 bases remaining between them. There are 14 residues in the CDR3. From germline, CDR1 is SGHVS and CDR2 FQNEAQ. The CDR3 loop reads CASSLVQGGQPQHF. DNA of the CDR3: TGTGCCAGCAGCTTAGTCCAGGGAGGTCAGCCCCAGCATTTT.

This clonotype was counted at least ten times. The chain recombines TRBV7-2 with TRBJ2-7; 8 nucleotides agree with TRBD2. The CDR3 spans 16 residues. Losses at the gene ends were 2 bases for V and 0 bases for J; bases not matched to a gene: 6. Germline loops: CDR1 SGHTA, CDR2 FQGNSA. CDR3 loop: CASSLRPGRGSYEQYF. In DNA form, the CDR3 reads TGTGCCAGCAGCTTAAGACCCGGGAGGGGCTCCTACGAGCAGTACTTC.

Details on this clonotype: This may arise from a read error, as a much more abundant clone is one base away. This chain uses TRBV7-3 with TRBJ2-5; D unresolved. Germline CDR1 SGHTA, CDR2 FQGTGA. The CDR3 contains 15 residues. Trimming removed 4 bases at V and 1 base at J, with 13 bases between. In nucleotides, the CDR3 is TGTGCCAGCAGCTCCATTCCCGGCAGCCAAGAGACCCAGTACTTC. Protein sequence: CASSSIPGSQETQYF.

With regard to this clonotype: Given a much more abundant clone one base away, this may be a read error. The V call is TRBV7-8, the J call TRBJ1-1, with D possibly TRBD1 on 6 matching bases. CDR3 length equals 15 residues. In germline, CDR1 is SGHVS, CDR2 FQNEAQ. The CDR3 loop reads CASSPVRGLVTETFF. In DNA, the CDR3 is TGTGCCAGCAGCCCCGTGAGGGGGTTGGTTACTGAAACTTTCTTT.

This clonotype was seen repeatedly, ten times or more. This sequence joins TRBV7-8 and TRBJ1-2; D is unresolved. V was cut by 0 bases and J by 5 bases, with 4 bases left in between. Germline CDR1 and CDR2: SGHVS and FQNEAQ. This CDR3 is 12 amino acids long. CDR3 sequence: CASSLADYGYTF. CDR3 in DNA: TGTGCCAGCAGCTTAGCAGATTATGGCTACACCTTC.

The chain employs TRBV29-1 and TRBJ1-1; 7 nucleotides line up with TRBD1. The J segment lost 8 bases and the V segment lost 7 bases, leaving 10 bases of the junction unmatched. Germline lookup yields CDR1 SQVTM and CDR2 ANQGSEA. The CDR3 loop spans 12 amino acids. The CDR3 spells CSARRQGSEAFF. CDR3 DNA: TGCAGCGCCCGTCGACAGGGATCCGAAGCTTTCTTT.

Comment on this clonotype: One end of the junction fails to match germline, which may point to a read error. The genes are TRBV5-1 and TRBJ2-7; the D call may be TRBD1 or TRBD2 (7 bases each). Germline loops: CDR1 SGHRS, CDR2 YFSETQ. The CDR3 is 15 amino acids. Here the CDR3 reads CASILVPGGAYEQYF. CDR3 sequence (DNA): TGCGCCAGCATCTTGGTTCCAGGGGGGGCCTACGAGCAGTACTTC.